The present T cell receptor beta chain was sequenced within a study of OX40 agonist ivuxolimab in advanced cancers. Study at large: Patients' therapy was ivuxolimab, an antibody that acts as an agonist of OX40 (CD134). Eligibility rules accepted prior anti-PD-1, anti-PD-L1 or anti-CTLA-4 therapy, and over 30% had some. The dose-escalation cohort was approximately 80% male, with a mean age of around 60 years, ranging roughly 20 to 90.

The CDR3 loop spans 16 amino acids. The V end lost 3 bases, the J end lost 6 bases, and 15 bases lay between the germline ends. CDR1 is SGHTA and CDR2 is FQGNSA in the germline V gene. Sequenced by immunoSEQ multiplex PCR; TCRdb stores in-frame clones only, minus some. The sample shows fewer than 35,000 clones, roughly 86% of them seen only once. The sequencing used CD4+ or CD8+ T cells sorted from blood, collected in a trial of the OX40 agonist ivuxolimab. This TCR was sampled from an adult with an advanced solid tumor such as melanoma, head and neck, liver or kidney cancer. The chain joins TRBV7-2 to TRBJ1-6; no reliable D call. DNA for the CDR3: TGTGCCAGCAGCTTCGACGGCGAGCCTGTTAATTCACCCCTCCACTTT. This encodes CASSFDGEPVNSPLHF.